One sample yielded the 9 T cell receptor beta chains listed below, sequenced in a study of blood T cell repertoires in COVID-19 (TCRdb year 2020). The library came from the immunoSEQ multiplex PCR assay. This immuneACCESS table, as held by TCRdb, lists in-frame sequences with V and J called but not all clones. Of the missing ones, under half trace to an unresolved V gene in checked studies; the others have no known cause. This sample gives fewer than 350,000 clones in total; roughly 90% of them show up just once. About 1.8% of the sample is in the top ten clones. Sequencing input: PBMCs or T cells enriched from blood (not recorded which). These receptors came from a woman aged 18-29 years with acute COVID-19.

For this clone: The germline gene is not matched at one end of the junction; a read error may be the cause. The chain's CDR3 is CASSLGTGNYNEQFF. The CDR3 coding sequence is TGTGCTAGCAGCTTAGGGACAGGAAACTACAATGAGCAGTTCTTC. The V and J genes are TRBV7-7 and TRBJ2-1; 8 nucleotides match TRBD1. Per the germline V gene, CDR1 is SSHAT and CDR2 is FNYEAQ (reference sequence). The CDR3 covers 15 residues.

This chain joins TRBV7-9 and TRBJ1-1, with 7 bases matching TRBD1. Looked up from germline, CDR1 is SEHNR and CDR2 is FQNEAQ (reference sequence). Unmatched junction bases numbered 8, after V lost 2 bases and J lost 2 bases. This CDR3 has 16 amino acids. For the CDR3, the DNA is TGTGCCAGCAGCTTACGCGCGACAGGGCTAAACACTGAAGCTTTCTTT. It encodes CASSLRATGLNTEAFF. The full variable domain, in which reference TRBV7-9 and TRBJ1-1 provide the parts outside the CDR3, is DTGVSQNPRHKITKRGQNVTFRCDPISEHNRLYWYRQTLGQGPEFLTYFQNEAQLEKSRLLSDRFSAERPKGSFSTLEIQRTEQGDSAMYLCASSLRATGLNTEAFFGQGTRLTVV.

The V call is TRBV11-2, the J call TRBJ1-6; 7 bases are shared with TRBD1. The V gene's germline CDR1 is SGHAT and CDR2 FQNNGV. The CDR3 consists of 16 residues. The ends lost 5 bases at V and 7 bases at J; junction bases unmatched: 11. The CDR3 spells CASSPGQAGGNSPLHF. The CDR3 bases are TGTGCCAGCAGCCCCGGCCAGGCAGGGGGAAATTCACCCCTCCACTTT.

This rearrangement joins TRBV6-5 to TRBJ2-1; tentatively, D is TRBD2 (5 bases). CDR3 size: 13 residues. CDR1 and CDR2 from the germline V gene are MNHEY and SVGAGI. V lost 3 bases, J lost 9 bases, and 12 bases lay in between. Here the CDR3 reads CASSYTSGVEQFF. The CDR3 DNA reads as TGTGCCAGCAGTTATACTAGTGGTGTTGAGCAGTTCTTC.

The rearrangement uses TRBV12-3 or TRBV12-4 and TRBJ2-2; D remains ambiguous. V lost 6 bases and J lost 6, with 11 bases in between. This CDR3 spans 13 amino acids. CDR3: CASSPSLAGELFF. The CDR3, as DNA: TGTGCCAGCAGCCCTAGTCTTGCCGGGGAGCTGTTTTTT.

V gene TRBV19 combines with J gene TRBJ2-1; 7 bases match TRBD1. CDR3 length: 15 amino acids. Germline V CDR1 and CDR2: LNHDA, SQIVND (reference sequence). V shed 5 bases, J shed 7 bases, and the junction held 11 bases outside the gene matches. CDR3 residues: CASSVTGTVGNEQFF. DNA of the CDR3: TGTGCCAGTAGTGTAACCGGGACAGTGGGGAATGAGCAGTTCTTC.

This chain joins TRBV28 and TRBJ2-7; D possibly corresponds to TRBD2 (5 bases). V was clipped by 3 bases and J by 0 bases, with 9 bases between them. CDR1 is MDHEN, CDR2 SYDVKM, per germline. The CDR3 is made up of 14 amino acids. This chain's CDR3 is CASSFAGDSYEQYF. As DNA, the CDR3 is TGTGCCAGCAGTTTTGCGGGCGACTCCTACGAGCAGTACTTC.

This clone was recorded a few times. This sequence joins TRBV6-2 or TRBV6-3 and TRBJ2-7, with a tentative D call TRBD2 (6 bases). Trimming removed 9 bases from V and 3 bases from J, with 12 bases in between. The germline V gene has CDR1 MNHEY and CDR2 SVGEGT. The CDR3 is made up of 12 amino acids. The CDR3 DNA is TGTGCCAGTAGCGGTCCACTCTACGAGCAGTACTTC. It codes for CASSGPLYEQYF.

CDR3 DNA sequence: TGCGCCAGCAGTGAGTCGACGGCGGGAGGTCTCTACGAGCAGTACTTC. Encoded protein: CASSESTAGGLYEQYF. The chain joins TRBV10-1 to TRBJ2-7; TRBD2 aligns across 8 bases. This CDR3 comprises 16 residues. V was pared by 0 bases and J by 3 bases, with 7 bases of the junction left unmatched. Per germline, CDR1 WNHNN and CDR2 SYGVQD (reference sequence).